This T cell receptor beta chain was sequenced during a study of cytomegalovirus exposure and HLA in healthy donors. The overall study: HLA-typed donors were the source of approximately 80 million unique TCRs held in an early data release. Whole-study findings and limits: Serostatus for CMV was the only available immune exposure information.

PCR primers comprised 60 Vbeta and 13 Jbeta primers. Authors' processing steps: A follow-up analysis tallied around 76 million unique TCR beta chains, about 11 million shared. Sequenced by immunoSEQ multiplex PCR; TCRdb stores in-frame clones only, minus some. V and J calls and clone size come straight from that table; D and trimming were deduced from the DNA. The table has more than 85,000 clones, about 83% seen once. About this clone: What it recognizes is unknown.

The CDR3 runs to 15 residues. Germline V CDR1 and CDR2: WNHNN, SYGVQD (reference sequence). Germline trimming cut 9 bases from V and 2 bases from J; bases unmatched to any gene: 13. The sample was PBMCs. This sequence originates from a young man in good health and CMV-seronegative. This chain uses TRBV10-1 with TRBJ2-7; 7 bases align to TRBD1. CDR3 nucleotide sequence: TGCGCCAGGCCCCGGTTAACAGGGGTTCCCTACGAGCAGTACTTC. It encodes CARPRLTGVPYEQYF.